This TCR beta chain was captured by sequencing in a study of OX40 agonist ivuxolimab in advanced cancers. Profiling relied on immunoSEQ multiplex PCR, and the TCRdb table lists in-frame clones only, not all of them. The sample records around 65,000 clones, roughly 90% being singletons. Collection of blood occurred at baseline, at cycle 4 day 1, and at cycle 7 day 1. V lost 10 bases, J lost 3 bases, and 9 bases stayed unmatched. Germline assignment: CDR1 MNHNS and CDR2 SASEGT. The CDR3 spans 13 residues. Source: CD4+ or CD8+ T cells sorted from blood, taken in a trial of the OX40 agonist ivuxolimab. This TCR derives from an adult with an advanced solid tumor such as melanoma, head and neck, liver or kidney cancer. The chain couples TRBV6-1 to TRBJ2-7; 7 bases fit TRBD1. In DNA form, the CDR3 reads TGTGCCACCGAGACAGGGATCGACTACGAGCAGTACTTC. Translated, it gives CATETGIDYEQYF.